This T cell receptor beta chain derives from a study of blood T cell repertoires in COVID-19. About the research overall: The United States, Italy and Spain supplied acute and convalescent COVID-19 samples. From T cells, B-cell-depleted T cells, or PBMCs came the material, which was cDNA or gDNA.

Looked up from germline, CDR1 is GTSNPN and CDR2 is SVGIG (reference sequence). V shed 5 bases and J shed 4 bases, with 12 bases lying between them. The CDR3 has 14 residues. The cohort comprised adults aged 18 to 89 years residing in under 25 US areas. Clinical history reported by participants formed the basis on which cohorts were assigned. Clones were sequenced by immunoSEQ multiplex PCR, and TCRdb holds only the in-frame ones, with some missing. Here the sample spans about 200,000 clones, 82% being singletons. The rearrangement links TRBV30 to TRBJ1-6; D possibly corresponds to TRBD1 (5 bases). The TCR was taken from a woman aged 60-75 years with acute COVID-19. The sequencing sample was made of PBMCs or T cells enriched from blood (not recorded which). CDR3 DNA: TGTGCCTGGGGTGCGAAGGGGTATAATTCACCCCTCCACTTT. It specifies CAWGAKGYNSPLHF.